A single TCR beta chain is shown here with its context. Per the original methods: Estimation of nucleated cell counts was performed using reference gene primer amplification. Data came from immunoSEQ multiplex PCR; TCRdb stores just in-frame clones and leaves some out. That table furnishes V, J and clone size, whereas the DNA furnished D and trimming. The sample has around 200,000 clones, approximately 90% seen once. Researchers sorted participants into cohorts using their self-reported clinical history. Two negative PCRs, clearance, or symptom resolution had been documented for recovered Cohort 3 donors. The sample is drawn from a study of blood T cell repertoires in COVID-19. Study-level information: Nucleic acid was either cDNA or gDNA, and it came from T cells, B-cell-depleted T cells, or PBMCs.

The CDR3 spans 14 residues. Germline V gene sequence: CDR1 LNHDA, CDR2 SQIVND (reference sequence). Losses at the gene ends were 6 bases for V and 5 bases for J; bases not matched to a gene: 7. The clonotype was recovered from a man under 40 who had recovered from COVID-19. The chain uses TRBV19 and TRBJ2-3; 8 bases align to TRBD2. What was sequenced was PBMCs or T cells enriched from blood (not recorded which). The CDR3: CASRDRGGQDTQYF. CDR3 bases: TGTGCCAGTAGGGACCGGGGGGGTCAAGATACGCAGTATTTT.